In its sample, the clone carrying this TCR beta chain was seen a few times. What it binds is not known. The data were obtained in a study of CD8 T cells in ankylosing spondylitis. General observations from the study: In reactive arthritis synovial fluid and blood, some motif variants had been reported before. Relatively rare in peripheral blood, disease-linked clones were also CD8+.

A quantitative 5'-RACE method, one with molecular barcodes, was used to make TCR beta libraries. One entry per CDR3 protein, called by TCRdb with MiXCR from the 5' RACE reads. Here the sample spans about 260,000 distinct CDR3 sequences, around 25% being singletons. Germline CDR1 reads SEHNR; CDR2 reads FQNEAQ (reference sequence). This CDR3 is 14 amino acids long. Trimming stripped 1 base from V and 6 bases from J, with 11 bases between. The TCR originated in a male donor with ankylosing spondylitis or in good health (not recorded which). The material sequenced was blood, either unsorted or a sorted T cell fraction (not recorded which). This chain uses TRBV7-9 with TRBJ2-3; D may be TRBD1 (6 bases). CDR3 nucleotides: TGTGCCAGCAGCTTAGTGCAGGGGAGCGATACGCAGTATTTT. This translates into CASSLVQGSDTQYF.